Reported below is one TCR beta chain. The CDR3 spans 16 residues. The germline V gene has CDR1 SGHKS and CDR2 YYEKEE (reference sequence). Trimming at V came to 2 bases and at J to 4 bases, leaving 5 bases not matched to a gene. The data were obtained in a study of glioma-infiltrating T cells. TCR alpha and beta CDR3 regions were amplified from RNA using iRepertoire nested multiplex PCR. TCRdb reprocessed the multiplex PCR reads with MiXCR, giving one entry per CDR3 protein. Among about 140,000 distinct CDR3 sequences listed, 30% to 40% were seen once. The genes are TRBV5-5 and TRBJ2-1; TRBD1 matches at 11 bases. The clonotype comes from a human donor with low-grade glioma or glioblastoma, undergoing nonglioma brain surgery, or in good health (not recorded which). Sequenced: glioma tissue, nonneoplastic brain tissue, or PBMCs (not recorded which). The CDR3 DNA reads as TGTGCCAGCAGCTTTAGGACAGGGGGCGTTTACAATGAGCAGTTCTTC. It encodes CASSFRTGGVYNEQFF.